These T cell receptor beta chains were read from a single sample in a study of graft-versus-host responses after intestinal transplantation. Their cognate antigens are unknown. Using immunoSEQ multiplex PCR, the repertoire was profiled, and TCRdb retains in-frame clones only, with some absent. Of tens of thousands of clones in the sample, around nine tenths are singletons; the top ten hold 0.5%. The specimen was unstimulated CD8+ T cells sorted from spleen or lymph node cells, collected before intestinal transplant. Every receptor here comes from a human donor who received an intestinal transplant. CDR3s include the opening cysteine and the closing phenylalanine or tryptophan. The order of the fields is D gene, J gene, clone size, V gene, CDR3 protein, CDR3 DNA. D genes are given only for firm matches. The size field is filled for only some rows; it gives once, few, many or a size class.

>.|TRBJ2-7|.|TRBV19
CASSIGGGFYEQYF
TGTGCCAGTAGTATAGGCGGAGGGTTCTACGAGCAGTACTTC
>TRBD1|TRBJ1-5|few|TRBV6-1
CASREGQDSGRHQPQHF
TGTGCCAGCAGGGAAGGACAGGACTCGGGGCGGCATCAGCCCCAGCATTTT
>TRBD2|TRBJ2-5|.|TRBV7-9
CASSLVGGSETQYF
TGTGCCAGCAGCTTAGTGGGCGGGAGTGAGACCCAGTACTTC
>.|TRBJ2-5|once|TRBV7-9
CASAGGEETQYF
TGTGCCAGCGCCGGGGGTGAAGAGACCCAGTACTTC
>TRBD2|TRBJ2-7|.|TRBV15
CATSREGGLVSYEQYF
TGTGCCACCAGCAGAGAAGGGGGACTAGTCTCCTACGAGCAGTACTTC
>TRBD1|TRBJ2-7|once|TRBV4-3
CASSQVRDSSYEQYF
TGCGCCAGCAGCCAAGTAAGGGACAGCTCCTACGAGCAGTACTTC
>TRBD1|TRBJ2-7|.|TRBV29-1
CSVEGGTGDGYEQYF
TGCAGCGTTGAAGGGGGGACAGGGGATGGCTACGAGCAGTACTTC
>TRBD1|TRBJ2-3|.|TRBV4-1
CASSHTGTESTDTQYF
TGCGCCAGCAGCCATACCGGGACAGAAAGCACAGATACGCAGTATTTT
>.|TRBJ1-2|.|TRBV5-1
CASSLGQNYGYTF
TGCGCCAGCAGCCTGGGACAAAACTATGGCTACACCTTC
>.|TRBJ2-1|once|TRBV6-5
CASSPRSTDEQFF
TGTGCCAGCAGCCCCAGGTCCACAGATGAGCAGTTCTTC
>.|TRBJ2-7|.|TRBV30
CAWSRGPGEQYF
TGTGCCTGGAGCCGAGGGCCGGGCGAGCAGTACTTC
>TRBD1|TRBJ2-5|.|TRBV7-9
CASSLFSGGKETQYF
TGTGCCAGCAGCTTGTTCTCAGGGGGAAAAGAGACCCAGTACTTC
>.|TRBJ2-3|.|TRBV4-1
CASSPINTDTQYF
TGCGCCAGCAGCCCCATCAACACAGATACGCAGTATTTT
>TRBD2|TRBJ2-7|.|TRBV5-6
CASSAQRGAYEQYF
TGTGCCAGCAGCGCTCAGCGGGGGGCCTACGAGCAGTACTTC
>TRBD1|TRBJ2-7|.|TRBV29-1
CSVEGVRTGGSSYEQYF
TGCAGCGTTGAAGGGGTCAGAACAGGGGGTAGCTCCTACGAGCAGTACTTC
>TRBD2|TRBJ2-7|.|TRBV5-1
CASSPGTSGSGYEQYF
TGCGCCAGCAGCCCTGGGACTAGCGGGAGTGGCTACGAGCAGTACTTC
>TRBD1|TRBJ1-1|.|TRBV5-8
CASSVGQLNTEAFF
TGTGCCAGCAGCGTGGGACAGCTGAACACTGAAGCTTTCTTT
>TRBD2|TRBJ2-3|.|TRBV6-5
CASRGLAGVPDTQYF
TGTGCCAGCAGGGGACTAGCGGGAGTGCCAGATACGCAGTATTTT
>.|TRBJ2-2|once|TRBV5-1
CASSIRGSGELFF
TGCGCCAGCAGTATAAGAGGGTCCGGGGAGCTGTTTTTT
>TRBD2|TRBJ2-7|.|TRBV13
CASSKGPSGRYEQYF
TGTGCCAGCTCCAAAGGCCCTAGCGGGAGGTACGAGCAGTACTTC
>.|TRBJ1-3|.|TRBV6-5
CASRDFSSGNTIYF
TGTGCCAGCAGAGACTTCAGCTCTGGAAACACCATATATTTT
>.|TRBJ1-2|.|TRBV15
CATSSSFTANYGYTF
TGTGCCACCAGCAGTTCCTTCACAGCAAACTATGGCTACACCTTC
>.|TRBJ2-7|.|TRBV27
CASSVPGSPEQYF
TGTGCCAGCAGTGTCCCGGGAAGTCCCGAGCAGTACTTC
>TRBD1|TRBJ2-7|.|TRBV30
CAWEPGQGAYEQYF
TGTGCCTGGGAACCGGGACAGGGGGCCTACGAGCAGTACTTC
>.|TRBJ1-2|few|TRBV5-6
CASSVDRNGYTF
TGTGCCAGCAGCGTAGACAGGAACGGCTACACCTTC
>TRBD1|TRBJ2-3|.|TRBV27
CASSSGTGGTDTQYF
TGTGCCAGCAGTTCCGGGACAGGCGGCACAGATACGCAGTATTTT
>.|TRBJ2-2|.|TRBV19
CASSIWRLNTGELFF
TGTGCCAGTAGTATATGGAGATTAAACACCGGGGAGCTGTTTTTT
>.|TRBJ2-7|.|TRBV5-1
CASSLDLISYEQYF
TGCGCCAGCAGCTTGGACTTAATCTCCTACGAGCAGTACTTC
>TRBD2|TRBJ2-1|.|TRBV19
CASSTSGGINEQFF
TGTGCCAGTAGTACTAGCGGGGGCATCAATGAGCAGTTCTTC
>TRBD2|TRBJ2-1|.|TRBV10-2
CASSEWTSDYNEQFF
TGCGCCAGCAGTGAGTGGACTAGCGACTACAATGAGCAGTTCTTC
>TRBD1|TRBJ1-1|.|TRBV7-6
CASSLGPSGGGTEAFF
TGTGCCAGCAGCTTAGGCCCCTCAGGGGGTGGAACTGAAGCTTTCTTT
>.|TRBJ1-5|.|TRBV27
CASSLSGNQPQHF
TGTGCCAGCAGTTTGTCAGGGAATCAGCCCCAGCATTTT
>.|TRBJ2-1|.|TRBV6-5
CASSYSRGSEQFF
TGTGCCAGCAGTTACTCGAGGGGGTCTGAGCAGTTCTTC
>TRBD1|TRBJ1-2|.|TRBV27
CASSLTTGKDYGYTF
TGTGCCAGCAGTTTAACGACAGGGAAGGACTATGGCTACACCTTC
>.|TRBJ1-2|.|TRBV19
CASSAQGNYGYTF
TGTGCCAGTAGTGCTCAGGGGAACTATGGCTACACCTTC
>.|TRBJ2-3|.|TRBV6-1
CASSDTRGTDTQYF
TGTGCCAGCAGTGATACCAGGGGCACAGATACGCAGTATTTT
>TRBD2|TRBJ2-2|.|TRBV4-1
CASSQGRGLTNTGELFF
TGCGCCAGCAGCCAAGGGAGGGGACTAACGAACACCGGGGAGCTGTTTTTT
>.|TRBJ2-5|.|TRBV27
CASSFIGGEMAQYF
TGTGCCAGCAGTTTTATCGGTGGGGAGATGGCCCAGTACTTC
>.|TRBJ2-2|once|TRBV7-6
CASSLLSGELFF
TGTGCCAGCAGCTTACTGTCCGGGGAGCTGTTTTTT
>.|TRBJ2-4|.|TRBV28
CASSLETENIQYF
TGTGCCAGCAGTTTAGAGACAGAAAACATTCAGTACTTC
>.|TRBJ1-1|.|TRBV19
CASSIGGRNTEAFF
TGTGCCAGTAGTATAGGCGGCAGGAACACTGAAGCTTTCTTT
>TRBD2|TRBJ2-3|.|TRBV7-9
CASSPPTVLAGGTDTQYF
TGTGCCAGCAGCCCTCCGACGGTACTAGCGGGGGGCACAGATACGCAGTATTTT
>TRBD2|TRBJ2-5|.|TRBV30
CAWLSSGGETQYF
TGTGCCTGGCTAAGTTCGGGGGGAGAGACCCAGTACTTC
>.|TRBJ2-1|.|TRBV5-1
CASSLDSSSYNEQFF
TGCGCCAGCAGCTTGGACTCAAGCTCCTACAATGAGCAGTTCTTC
>.|TRBJ1-2|.|TRBV5-1
CASSLGYTGGYTF
TGCGCCAGCAGCTTGGGCTACACGGGGGGCTACACCTTC
>TRBD1|TRBJ1-2|.|TRBV4-3
CASSHTGQGGYGYTF
TGCGCCAGCAGCCATACCGGACAGGGGGGGTATGGCTACACCTTC